Sequencing of this T cell receptor beta chain was carried out in a study of blood T cell repertoires in COVID-19. Background on the study: Nucleic acid was either cDNA or gDNA, and it came from T cells, B-cell-depleted T cells, or PBMCs.

Original processing methods: Reference gene primer amplification gave estimated nucleated cell counts. Produced via immunoSEQ multiplex PCR; TCRdb's table is partial and in-frame only. D and trimming come from the DNA, and the V and J calls and clone size come from that table. The sample has approximately 220,000 clones; under 90% are singletons. Sequences were obtained from peripheral blood. The TCR sequence derives from a woman in her 40s with active or convalescent COVID-19.

CDR3 protein: CSVARTGGVYEQYF. CDR3 bases: TGCAGCGTAGCTCGGACAGGGGGGGTCTACGAGCAGTACTTC. The chain has TRBV29-1 and TRBJ2-7, with 10 nucleotides matching TRBD1. Germline assignment: CDR1 SQVTM and CDR2 ANQGSEA. V trimming: 6 bases; J trimming: 3 bases; junction bases outside the gene matches: 8. The CDR3 consists of 14 residues.